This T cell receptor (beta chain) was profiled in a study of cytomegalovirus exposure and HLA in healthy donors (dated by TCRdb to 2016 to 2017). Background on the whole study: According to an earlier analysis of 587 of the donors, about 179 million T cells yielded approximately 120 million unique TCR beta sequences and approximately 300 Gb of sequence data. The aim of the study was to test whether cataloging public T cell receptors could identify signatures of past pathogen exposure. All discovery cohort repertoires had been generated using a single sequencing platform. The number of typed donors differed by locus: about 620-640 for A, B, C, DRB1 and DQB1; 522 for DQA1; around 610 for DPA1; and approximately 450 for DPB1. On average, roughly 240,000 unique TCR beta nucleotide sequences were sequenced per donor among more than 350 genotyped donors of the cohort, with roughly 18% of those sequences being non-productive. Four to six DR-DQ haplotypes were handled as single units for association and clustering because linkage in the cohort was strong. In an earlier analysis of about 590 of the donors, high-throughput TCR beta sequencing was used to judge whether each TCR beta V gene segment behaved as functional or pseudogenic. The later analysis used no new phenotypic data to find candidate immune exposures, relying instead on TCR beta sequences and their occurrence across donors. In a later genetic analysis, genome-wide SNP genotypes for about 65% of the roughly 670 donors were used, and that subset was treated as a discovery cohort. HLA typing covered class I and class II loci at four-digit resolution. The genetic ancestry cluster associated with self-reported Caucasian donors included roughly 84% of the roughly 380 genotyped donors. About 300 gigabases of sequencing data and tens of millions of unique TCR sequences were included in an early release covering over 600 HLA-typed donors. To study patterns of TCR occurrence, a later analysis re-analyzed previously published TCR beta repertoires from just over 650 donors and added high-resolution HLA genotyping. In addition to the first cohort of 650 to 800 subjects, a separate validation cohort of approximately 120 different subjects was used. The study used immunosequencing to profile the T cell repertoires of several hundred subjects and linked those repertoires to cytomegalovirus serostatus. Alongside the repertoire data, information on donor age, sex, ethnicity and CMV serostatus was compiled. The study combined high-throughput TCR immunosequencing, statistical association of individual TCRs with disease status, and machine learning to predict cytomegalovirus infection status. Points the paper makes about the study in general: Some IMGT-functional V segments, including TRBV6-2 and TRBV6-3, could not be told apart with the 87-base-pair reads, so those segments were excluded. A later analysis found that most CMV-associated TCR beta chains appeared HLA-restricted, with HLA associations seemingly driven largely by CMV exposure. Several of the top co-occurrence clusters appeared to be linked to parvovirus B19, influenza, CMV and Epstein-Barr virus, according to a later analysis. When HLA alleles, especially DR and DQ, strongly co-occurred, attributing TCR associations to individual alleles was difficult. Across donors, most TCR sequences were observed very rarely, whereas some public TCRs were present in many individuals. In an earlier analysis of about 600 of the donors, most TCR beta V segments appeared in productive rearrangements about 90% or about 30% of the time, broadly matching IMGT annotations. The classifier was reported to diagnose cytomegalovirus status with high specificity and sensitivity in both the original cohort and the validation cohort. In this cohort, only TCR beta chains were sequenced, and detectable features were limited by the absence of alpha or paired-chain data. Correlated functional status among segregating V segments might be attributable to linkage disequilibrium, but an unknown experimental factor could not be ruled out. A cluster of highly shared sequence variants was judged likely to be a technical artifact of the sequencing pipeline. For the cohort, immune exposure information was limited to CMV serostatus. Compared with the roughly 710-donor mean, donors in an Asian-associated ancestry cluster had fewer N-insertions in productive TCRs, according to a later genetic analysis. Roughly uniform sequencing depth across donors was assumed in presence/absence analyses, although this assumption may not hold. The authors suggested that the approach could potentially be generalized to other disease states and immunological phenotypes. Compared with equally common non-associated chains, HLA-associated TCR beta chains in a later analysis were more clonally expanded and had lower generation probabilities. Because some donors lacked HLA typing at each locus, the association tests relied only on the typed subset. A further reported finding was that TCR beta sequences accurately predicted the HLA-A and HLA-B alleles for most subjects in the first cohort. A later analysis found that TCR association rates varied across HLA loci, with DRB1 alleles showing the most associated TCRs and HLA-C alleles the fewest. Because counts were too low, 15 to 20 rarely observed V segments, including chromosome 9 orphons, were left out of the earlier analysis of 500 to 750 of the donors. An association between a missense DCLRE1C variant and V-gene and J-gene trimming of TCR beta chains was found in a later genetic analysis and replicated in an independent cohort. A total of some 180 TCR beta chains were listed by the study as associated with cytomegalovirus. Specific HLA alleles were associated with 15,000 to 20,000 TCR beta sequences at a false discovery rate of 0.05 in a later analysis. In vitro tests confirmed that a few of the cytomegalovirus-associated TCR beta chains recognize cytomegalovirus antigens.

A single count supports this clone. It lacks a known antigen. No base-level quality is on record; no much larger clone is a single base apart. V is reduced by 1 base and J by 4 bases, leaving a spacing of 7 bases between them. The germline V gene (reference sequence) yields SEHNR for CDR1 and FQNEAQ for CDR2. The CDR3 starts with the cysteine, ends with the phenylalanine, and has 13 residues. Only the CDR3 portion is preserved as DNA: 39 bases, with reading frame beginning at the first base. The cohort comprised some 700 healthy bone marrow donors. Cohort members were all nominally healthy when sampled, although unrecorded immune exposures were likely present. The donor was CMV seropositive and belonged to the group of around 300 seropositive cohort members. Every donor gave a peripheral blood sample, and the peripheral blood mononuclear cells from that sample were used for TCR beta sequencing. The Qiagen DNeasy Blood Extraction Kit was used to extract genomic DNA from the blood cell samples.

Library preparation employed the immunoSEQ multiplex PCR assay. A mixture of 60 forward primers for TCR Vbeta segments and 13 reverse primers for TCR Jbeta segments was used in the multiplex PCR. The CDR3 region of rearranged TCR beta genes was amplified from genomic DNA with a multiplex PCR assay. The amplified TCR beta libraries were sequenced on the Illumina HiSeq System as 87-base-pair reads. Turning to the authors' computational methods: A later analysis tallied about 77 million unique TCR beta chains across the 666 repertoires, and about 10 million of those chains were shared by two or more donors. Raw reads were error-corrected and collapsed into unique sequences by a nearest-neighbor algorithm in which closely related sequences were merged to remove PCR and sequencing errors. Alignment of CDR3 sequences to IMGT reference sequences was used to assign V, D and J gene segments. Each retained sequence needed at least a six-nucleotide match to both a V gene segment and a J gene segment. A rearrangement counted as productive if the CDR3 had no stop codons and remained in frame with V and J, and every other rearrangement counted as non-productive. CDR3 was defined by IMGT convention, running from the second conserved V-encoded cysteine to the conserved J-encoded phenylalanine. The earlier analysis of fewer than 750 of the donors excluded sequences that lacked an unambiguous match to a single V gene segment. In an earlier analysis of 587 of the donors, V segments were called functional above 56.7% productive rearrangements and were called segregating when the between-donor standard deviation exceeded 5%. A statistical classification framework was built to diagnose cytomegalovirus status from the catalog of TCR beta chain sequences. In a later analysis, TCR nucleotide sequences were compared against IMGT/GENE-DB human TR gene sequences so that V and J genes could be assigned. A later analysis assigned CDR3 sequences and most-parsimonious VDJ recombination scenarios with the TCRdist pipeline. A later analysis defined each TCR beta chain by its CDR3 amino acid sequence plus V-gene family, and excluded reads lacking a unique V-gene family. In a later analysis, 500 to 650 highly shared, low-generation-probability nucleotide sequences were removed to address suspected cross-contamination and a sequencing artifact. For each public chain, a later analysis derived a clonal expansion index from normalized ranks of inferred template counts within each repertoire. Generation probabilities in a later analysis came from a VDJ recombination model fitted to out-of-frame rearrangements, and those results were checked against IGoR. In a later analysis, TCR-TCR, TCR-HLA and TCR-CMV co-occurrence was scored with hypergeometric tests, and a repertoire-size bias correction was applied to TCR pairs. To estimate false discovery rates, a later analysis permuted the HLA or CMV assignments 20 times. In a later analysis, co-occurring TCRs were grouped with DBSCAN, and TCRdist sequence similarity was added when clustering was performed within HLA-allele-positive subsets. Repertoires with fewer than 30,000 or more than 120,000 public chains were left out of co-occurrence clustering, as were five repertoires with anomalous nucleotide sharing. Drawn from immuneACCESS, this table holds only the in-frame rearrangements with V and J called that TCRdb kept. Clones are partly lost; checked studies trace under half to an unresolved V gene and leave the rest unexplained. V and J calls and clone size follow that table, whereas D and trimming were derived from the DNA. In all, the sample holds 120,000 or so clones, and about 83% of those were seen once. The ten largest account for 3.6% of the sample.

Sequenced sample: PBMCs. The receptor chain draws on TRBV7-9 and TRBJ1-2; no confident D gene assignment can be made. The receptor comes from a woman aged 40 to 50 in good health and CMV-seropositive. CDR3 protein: CASSLGSGYGYTF. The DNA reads TGTGCCAGCAGCTTAGGCTCGGGCTATGGCTACACCTTC.